These 10 T cell receptor beta chains came from one sample sequenced in a study of brain T cells in children with intractable seizures. Method: immunoSEQ multiplex PCR; TCRdb's copy keeps in-frame clones and lacks some. Seen here are roughly 120,000 clones, around 94% observed once, and the top ten hold about 3.8%. The specimen was peripheral blood, collected at surgery. These receptors all stem from a boy under two years old with hemimegalencephaly and intractable seizures.

The gene calls are TRBV6-5 and TRBJ1-1; the match to TRBD1 covers 7 bases. This CDR3 comprises 15 residues. Germline trimming cut 3 bases from V and 1 base from J; bases unmatched to any gene: 5. CDR1 is MNHEY and CDR2 is SVGAGI in the germline V gene. CDR3 coding DNA: TGTGCCAGCAGTTATACAGGGACAGCGAACACTGAAGCTTTCTTT. Its protein is CASSYTGTANTEAFF.

The J gene is TRBJ2-3, the V gene TRBV19, with D perhaps matching TRBD2 (6 bases). Per germline, CDR1 LNHDA and CDR2 SQIVND (reference sequence). This CDR3 is 14 amino acids long. V lost 6 bases and J lost 2, with 12 bases in between. CDR3 amino acids: CASSRLGITDTQYF. The CDR3, as DNA: TGTGCCAGTAGCCGACTAGGGATCACAGATACGCAGTATTTT. The whole variable domain, filled in from reference TRBV19 and TRBJ2-3, reads DGGITQSPKYLFRKEGQNVTLSCEQNLNHDAMYWYRQDPGQGLRLIYYSQIVNDFQKGDIAEGYSVSREKKESFPLTVTSAQKNPTAFYLCASSRLGITDTQYFGPGTRLTVL.

In DNA form, the CDR3 reads TGTGCCAGATGTAAGTCGGGGGGGGCGCGGAGCAATCAGCCCCAGCATTTT. Encoded protein: CARCKSGGARSNQPQHF. The gene calls are TRBV6-4 and TRBJ1-5; tentatively, D is TRBD1 (6 bases). CDR1 and CDR2 from the germline V gene are MRHNA and SNTAGT. Trimming cost V 9 bases and J 1 base, with 22 bases left between them. The CDR3 sequence is 17 residues long.

The chain is built from TRBV19 and TRBJ1-2, with 9 positions matching TRBD1. The CDR3 extends over 13 amino acids. Germline V CDR1 and CDR2: LNHDA, SQIVND (reference sequence). Trimming removed 3 bases from V and 5 bases from J; junction bases left unmatched: 1. For the CDR3, the DNA is TGTGCCAGTAGTATGGGACAGGGATATGGCTACACCTTC. This sequence encodes CASSMGQGYGYTF.

This chain uses TRBV6-5 with TRBJ2-1; 8 bases map to TRBD1. The CDR3 is made up of 15 amino acids. Germline V gene lookup returns CDR1 MNHEY and CDR2 SVGAGI. V gave up 7 bases and J gave up 2 bases; unmatched junction bases: 7. The CDR3 region has the DNA TGTGCCAGCACCAGGGACAGGCTCACCTACAATGAGCAGTTCTTC. Encoded protein: CASTRDRLTYNEQFF.

The CDR3 DNA reads as TGTGCCAGCAGTTACCAGACCGGACTAGCCCACAATGAGCAGTTCTTC. Its protein is CASSYQTGLAHNEQFF. J is TRBJ2-1 and V is TRBV6-5; 8 nucleotides align to TRBD2. The trim removed 2 bases at V and 5 bases at J, leaving 8 bases unmatched. The CDR3 totals 16 residues. CDR1 and CDR2 from the germline V gene are MNHEY and SVGAGI.

The rearrangement uses TRBV4-1 and TRBJ2-7; D might be TRBD2 (5 bases). Trimming shortened V by 1 base and J by 6 bases, and 16 bases separated the two germline ends. Germline CDR1 and CDR2: MGHRA and YSYEKL. This CDR3 is 15 amino acids long. CDR3 residues: CASSQGPRGHGEQYF. The CDR3, as DNA: TGCGCCAGCAGCCAAGGTCCTCGAGGGCACGGCGAGCAGTACTTC.

The chain couples TRBV6-5 to TRBJ1-1; no firm D call. The CDR3 has 15 amino acids. V was pared by 0 bases and J by 3 bases, with 11 bases between. The germline CDR1 and CDR2 sequences are MNHEY and SVGAGI. This CDR3 is CASSYSSGLDTEAFF. CDR3 nucleotide sequence: TGTGCCAGCAGTTACTCTTCTGGATTGGACACTGAAGCTTTCTTT.

This chain connects TRBV2 to TRBJ2-4, with D perhaps TRBD1 (5 bases). The CDR3 extends over 13 amino acids. The germline V gene encodes CDR1 SNHLY and CDR2 FYNNEI. V was pared by 5 bases and J by 9 bases, with 14 bases between. The CDR3 sequence: CASSLQGSAIQYF. In DNA, the CDR3 is TGTGCCAGCAGTCTCCAGGGTAGTGCCATTCAGTACTTC.

The V gene is TRBV28, the J gene TRBJ2-5, with 8 nucleotides matching TRBD2. The CDR3 has 18 residues. Trimming removed 0 bases from V and 7 bases from J; junction bases left unmatched: 16. Per the germline V gene, CDR1 is MDHEN and CDR2 is SYDVKM. Here the CDR3 reads CASSLWEVGGLGCGTQYF. The CDR3 DNA is TGTGCCAGCAGTTTATGGGAGGTCGGGGGACTAGGATGTGGGACCCAGTACTTC.